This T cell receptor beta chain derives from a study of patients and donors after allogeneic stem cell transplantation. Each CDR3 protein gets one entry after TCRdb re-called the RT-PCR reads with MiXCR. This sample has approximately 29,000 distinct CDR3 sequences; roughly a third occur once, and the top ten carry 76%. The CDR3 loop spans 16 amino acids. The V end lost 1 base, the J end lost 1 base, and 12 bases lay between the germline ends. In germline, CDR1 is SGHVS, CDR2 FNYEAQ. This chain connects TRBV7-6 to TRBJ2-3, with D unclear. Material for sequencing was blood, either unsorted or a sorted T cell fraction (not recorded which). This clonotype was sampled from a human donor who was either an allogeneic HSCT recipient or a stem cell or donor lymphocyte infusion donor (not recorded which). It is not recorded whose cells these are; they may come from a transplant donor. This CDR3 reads CASSLVIRAGTDTQYF. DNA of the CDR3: TGTGCCAGCAGCTTAGTCATTAGGGCGGGCACAGATACGCAGTATTTT.